The present T cell receptor beta chain was sequenced within a study of blood T cell repertoires in COVID-19. In the study overall: The study drew acute and convalescent COVID-19 samples from the United States, Italy and Spain.

Participants reported their clinical history, and cohort assignment relied on those reports. Symptom resolution, clearance, or two negative PCRs marked donors in Cohort 3 as recovered. Profiled with immunoSEQ multiplex PCR; TCRdb holds only in-frame clones, not every one. In the table there are around 200,000 clones, 85% of which are singletons. The CDR3 is made up of 13 amino acids. The ends were cut back, 3 bases at V and 6 bases at J, with 11 bases in the middle. The clonotype originates from a man aged 35 to 55 who had recovered from COVID-19. Sequencing input: PBMCs or T cells enriched from blood (not recorded which). The chain joins TRBV12-3 or TRBV12-4 to TRBJ1-2; D is undetermined. This chain's CDR3 is CASSFAGPHGYTF. CDR3 DNA: TGTGCCAGCAGTTTTGCAGGTCCGCATGGCTACACCTTC.